These 8 T cell receptor beta chains share one sample of origin, sequenced in a study of T cell responses to AZD1222 COVID-19 vaccine (dated by TCRdb to 2020 to 2022). This specimen's time point label, per the study, means: about 28 days (+/-7) after the second vaccine dose. The treatment or condition label on this specimen signifies: meningococcal conjugate vaccine given as trial control. Library method: the immunoSEQ multiplex PCR assay. TCRdb provides this immuneACCESS table in a form limited to in-frame rearrangements. Some clones are lacking; in checked studies, under half of them reflect an unresolved V gene, and why the rest are absent is not known. Across this sample there are about 75,000 clones, with 88% seen only once. The ten biggest clones cover 9% to 10% of the sample. This specimen was peripheral blood, taken 28 days after the second dose of the MenACWY control vaccine. These receptors were taken from an adult who received the MenACWY meningococcal vaccine as a control.

This clone appeared a single time. DNA for the CDR3: TGTGCCAGCAGTTACTCCAGATTGTTGAGCTACACCTTC. Its protein is CASSYSRLLSYTF. This chain joins TRBV6-5 and TRBJ1-2; D ambiguous. Germline-derived CDR1 and CDR2 are MNHEY and SVGAGI. V gave up 0 bases and J gave up 9 bases, with 11 bases separating them. CDR3 length equals 13 residues.

The chain uses TRBV6-5 and TRBJ2-2, with D perhaps matching TRBD2 (6 bases). The ends were cut back, 2 bases at V and 7 bases at J, with 14 bases in the middle. The CDR3 loop spans 15 amino acids. The germline CDR1 and CDR2 sequences are MNHEY and SVGAGI. CDR3: CASSYVRGAGGELFF. In DNA form, the CDR3 reads TGTGCCAGCAGTTACGTAAGGGGAGCGGGCGGGGAGCTGTTTTTT.

The chain recombines TRBV6-4 with TRBJ2-3, with unresolved D. V was shortened by 2 bases and J by 3 bases, with 6 bases between the two germline ends. CDR1 is MRHNA, CDR2 SNTAGT, per germline. The CDR3 length is 13 residues. CDR3 loop: CASSDLRTDTQYF. For the CDR3, the DNA is TGTGCCAGCAGTGACCTACGGACAGATACGCAGTATTTT.

Worth noting for this clone: Additional DNA sequences in this sample encode the identical CDR3. This chain uses TRBV6-1 with TRBJ1-5; D is uncertain. V was shortened by 2 bases and J by 6 bases, with 8 bases between the two germline ends. Per germline, CDR1 MNHNS and CDR2 SASEGT. The CDR3 has 13 residues. The CDR3 reads CASSEIQSQPQHF. CDR3 bases: TGTGCCAGCAGTGAAATCCAAAGTCAGCCCCAGCATTTT.

V gene TRBV5-1 combines with J gene TRBJ1-1; D perhaps matches TRBD1 (5 bases). The CDR3 runs to 17 residues. The V gene's germline CDR1 is SGHRS and CDR2 YFSETQ. V was trimmed by 0 bases and J by 6 bases, leaving 21 bases between them. CDR3 in DNA: TGCGCCAGCAGCTTGGCCCCGATCGGGGGGACTGATCCTGAAGCTTTCTTT. Amino acid sequence: CASSLAPIGGTDPEAFF.

The rearrangement joins TRBV28 to TRBJ1-5, with 9 bases fitting TRBD1. V lost 2 bases, J lost 2 bases, and 1 base stayed unmatched. In germline, CDR1 is MDHEN, CDR2 SYDVKM. This CDR3 comprises 15 residues. The CDR3 sequence is CASSLTGGGNQPQHF. The CDR3 coding sequence is TGTGCCAGCAGTTTAACAGGGGGCGGCAATCAGCCCCAGCATTTT. The full variable domain, rest sourced from reference TRBV28 and TRBJ1-5, is DVKVTQSSRYLVKRTGEKVFLECVQDMDHENMFWYRQDPGLGLRLIYFSYDVKMKEKGDIPEGYSVSREKKERFSLILESASTNQTSMYLCASSLTGGGNQPQHFGDGTRLSIL.

This sequence joins TRBV13 and TRBJ1-6, with TRBD1 matching over 11 bases. CDR3 length equals 15 residues. Germline CDR1 reads PRHDT; CDR2 reads FYEKMQ (reference sequence). V was clipped by 1 base and J by 10 bases; unmatched bases: 3. CDR3 bases: TGTGCCAGCAGCTTAGCCGGGACAGGGGGATCACCCCTCCACTTT. Translating gives CASSLAGTGGSPLHF.

The CDR3 sequence: CASSPRSGSSYNEQFF. The CDR3 nucleotides read TGTGCCAGCAGCCCAAGGTCGGGTAGCTCCTACAATGAGCAGTTCTTC. This rearrangement joins TRBV9 to TRBJ2-1; no clear D. The CDR3 spans 16 residues. Germline V lookup: CDR1 SGDLS, CDR2 YYNGEE. V lost 4 bases, J lost 0 bases, and 14 bases lay in between.